The 27 T cell receptor beta chains given below trace back to one sample, sequenced in a study of human T cells and chemical hapten exposure. TCRdb used MiXCR to reprocess the RACE reads, holding one entry per CDR3 protein. This sample has around 200,000 distinct CDR3 sequences, with about 31% found just once. Noted time point: pre-sensitization, week 0. As to treatment: therapeutic diphenylcyclopropenone sensitization with weekly scalp DPC. Material: whole blood, obtained in connection with sensitization to the hapten diphenylcyclopropenone (DPC). These receptors came from a woman aged 25-40 years with alopecia areata. Some clones in this sample may be carry-over from other donors' samples.

V is TRBV20-1 and J is TRBJ1-3; D is perhaps TRBD1 (6 bases). This CDR3 comprises 14 residues. Per germline, CDR1 DFQATT and CDR2 SNEGSKA (reference sequence). V shed 0 bases and J shed 10 bases, with 16 bases lying between them. The CDR3 coding sequence is TGCAGTGCTAGAGAACAGGGCAACGAGGGTACCATATATTTT. Translation gives CSAREQGNEGTIYF.

The chain carries TRBV5-1 and TRBJ1-1, with a tentative D call TRBD1 (6 bases). The CDR3 consists of 15 residues. Trimming stripped 0 bases from V and 2 bases from J, with 11 bases between. Germline CDR1 is SGHRS and CDR2 is YFSETQ. The CDR3 region is CASSLVWGANTEAFF. The CDR3 nucleotides read TGCGCCAGCAGCTTGGTTTGGGGGGCTAACACTGAAGCTTTCTTT.

The genes are TRBV2 and TRBJ2-1; 7 positions agree with TRBD1. V shed 7 bases and J 0 bases; nucleotides not matched to a gene: 3. Germline V gene lookup returns CDR1 SNHLY and CDR2 FYNNEI. This CDR3 region has 14 residues. CDR3 region: CASKDRSSYNEQFF. Written as DNA, the CDR3 is TGTGCCAGCAAGGACAGGAGCTCCTACAATGAGCAGTTCTTC.

V gene TRBV5-6 combines with J gene TRBJ2-5; unclear D gene. This CDR3 is built from 14 residues. Germline-derived CDR1 and CDR2 are SGHDT and YYEEEE. Deletions cut 4 bases from V and 1 base from J, with 11 bases between. The CDR3 coding sequence is TGTGCCAGCAGCACCGGACGGTTCCAAGAGACCCAGTACTTC. It codes for CASSTGRFQETQYF.

There are a few counts of this clonotype. V gene TRBV5-1 combines with J gene TRBJ1-1, with TRBD1 matching over 11 bases. Germline trimming cut 0 bases from V and 6 bases from J; bases unmatched to any gene: 1. The CDR3 sequence is 14 residues long. In germline, CDR1 is SGHRS, CDR2 YFSETQ. CDR3 amino acids: CASSLGTGGPEAFF. The DNA of the CDR3 is TGCGCCAGCAGCTTGGGGACAGGGGGCCCTGAAGCTTTCTTT.

The V and J genes are TRBV25-1 and TRBJ2-5; possibly TRBD1 for D (5 bases). The CDR3 is made up of 13 amino acids. V shed 5 bases and J shed 3 bases, with 10 bases lying between them. CDR1 is MGHDK, CDR2 SYGVNS, per germline. The CDR3 is CASSPQTEETQYF. CDR3 in DNA: TGTGCCAGCAGTCCGCAGACAGAAGAGACCCAGTACTTC.

The chain's CDR3 is CASRPTGTGELFF. DNA of the CDR3: TGTGCCAGCAGACCGACAGGGACCGGGGAGCTGTTTTTT. The rearrangement uses TRBV9 and TRBJ2-2, with 7 bases that match TRBD1. The CDR3 consists of 13 residues. CDR1 is SGDLS, CDR2 YYNGEE, per germline. The V gene end was trimmed by 5 bases and the J gene end by 5 bases; junction bases not matched to a gene: 3.

The chain carries TRBV7-3 and TRBJ2-2; D is perhaps TRBD1 (6 bases). The CDR3 totals 14 residues. Per germline, CDR1 SGHTA and CDR2 FQGTGA. The germline V and J ends were trimmed by 6 bases and 4 bases, with 12 bases remaining between them. The CDR3 DNA is TGTGCCAGCAGAACAGGGTTTAGCACCGGGGAGCTGTTTTTT. This gives the protein CASRTGFSTGELFF.

This chain joins TRBV5-1 and TRBJ2-5; TRBD1 or TRBD2 may be the D gene (5 bases each). With 3 bases removed from V and 5 bases from J, the gap between germline ends came to 11 bases. The CDR3 length is 13 residues. Germline V gives CDR1 SGHRS, CDR2 YFSETQ. CDR3 DNA: TGCGCCAGCAGCTCCCGAGGGGAGGAGACCCAGTACTTC. Translated, it gives CASSSRGEETQYF.

This clonotype was observed a few times. The chain combines TRBV28 with TRBJ1-6; D gene ambiguous. V dropped 5 bases and J dropped 7 bases, with 6 bases sitting between them. The CDR3 runs to 12 residues. Per the germline V gene, CDR1 is MDHEN and CDR2 is SYDVKM. In DNA, the CDR3 is TGTGCCAGCAGTACTCCCAATTCACCCCTCCACTTT. This translates into CASSTPNSPLHF. Drawing the rest from reference TRBV28 and TRBJ1-6, the complete variable domain is DVKVTQSSRYLVKRTGEKVFLECVQDMDHENMFWYRQDPGLGLRLIYFSYDVKMKEKGDIPEGYSVSREKKERFSLILESASTNQTSMYLCASSTPNSPLHFGNGTRLTVT.

The chain recombines TRBV7-9 with TRBJ2-3; D gene ambiguous. This CDR3 is built from 12 residues. The germline CDR1 and CDR2 sequences are SEHNR and FQNEAQ (reference sequence). V lost 3 bases, J lost 2 bases, and 3 bases lay in between. CDR3 sequence: CASSFPTDTQYF. The CDR3 nucleotides read TGTGCCAGCAGCTTTCCCACAGATACGCAGTATTTT.

The V gene is TRBV6-4, the J gene TRBJ2-7, with D tentatively TRBD1 or TRBD2 (6 bases each). This CDR3 is built from 15 residues. Looked up from germline, CDR1 is MRHNA and CDR2 is SNTAGT. The V end lost 1 base, the J end lost 4 bases, and 14 bases lay between the germline ends. The CDR3: CASSDLTGTRYEQYF. The CDR3 DNA follows: TGTGCCAGCAGTGACTTAACAGGGACTCGTTACGAGCAGTACTTC.

The rearrangement joins TRBV3-1 to TRBJ1-2, with 10 bases identical to TRBD1. The CDR3 runs 15 residues. CDR1 and CDR2 (germline): LGHDT, YNNKEL (reference sequence). V was pared by 0 bases and J by 8 bases, with 6 bases of the junction left unmatched. The CDR3 DNA is TGTGCCAGCAGCCAAGAAAGACAGGGGGCGCGCGGCTACACCTTC. It translates to CASSQERQGARGYTF.

The chain carries TRBV28 and TRBJ1-5; unclear D gene. Trimming took 4 bases from V and 7 from J, leaving 14 bases between them. The CDR3 has 14 amino acids. From germline, CDR1 is MDHEN and CDR2 SYDVKM. CDR3 bases: TGTGCCAGCAGTTCGGACGGAGCCCAGCAGCCCCAGCATTTT. It is translated as CASSSDGAQQPQHF.

This clonotype was picked up a small number of times. This chain links TRBV28 with TRBJ2-2; 9 nucleotides align to TRBD1. The junction had 6 bases not matched to a gene; V was cut back by 6 bases and J by 1 base. The germline V gene has CDR1 MDHEN and CDR2 SYDVKM. CDR3 length equals 16 residues. The CDR3 nucleotides read TGTGCCAGCAGATCAGGGGGACAGGGGAACACCGGGGAGCTGTTTTTT. Its translation: CASRSGGQGNTGELFF.

The table lists this clonotype with many counts. The gene calls are TRBV28 and TRBJ1-1; D is possibly TRBD1 (5 bases). Trimming pared 5 bases from V and 5 bases from J, leaving 6 bases between. Germline V gene lookup returns CDR1 MDHEN and CDR2 SYDVKM. There are 11 residues in the CDR3. The CDR3 coding sequence is TGTGCCAGCAGTAGGGGTACTGAAGCTTTCTTT. Protein product: CASSRGTEAFF. Combining the CDR3 with reference TRBV28 and TRBJ1-1 gives the whole variable domain DVKVTQSSRYLVKRTGEKVFLECVQDMDHENMFWYRQDPGLGLRLIYFSYDVKMKEKGDIPEGYSVSREKKERFSLILESASTNQTSMYLCASSRGTEAFFGQGTRLTVV.

The chain combines TRBV7-3 with TRBJ2-3; 7 bases align to TRBD2. CDR3 length equals 14 residues. Unmatched junction bases numbered 10, after V lost 11 bases and J lost 2 bases. Germline CDR1 is SGHTA and CDR2 is FQGTGA. The CDR3 loop is CAPQRGRFTDTQYF. CDR3 nucleotide sequence: TGTGCCCCCCAGCGGGGCCGTTTCACAGATACGCAGTATTTT.

The chain employs TRBV28 and TRBJ2-7, with D uncertain. Germline loops: CDR1 MDHEN, CDR2 SYDVKM. The V gene lost 3 bases and the J gene lost 5 bases, with 8 bases spanning the gap. The CDR3 runs to 12 residues. The CDR3 spells CASSFLRNEQYF. CDR3 coding DNA: TGTGCCAGCAGTTTTTTACGAAACGAGCAGTACTTC.

V and J are TRBV7-2 and TRBJ2-7; D perhaps matches TRBD1 (5 bases). CDR1 and CDR2 (germline): SGHTA, FQGNSA. Deletions cut 4 bases from V and 3 bases from J, with 16 bases between. The CDR3 contains 15 residues. CDR3 sequence reads: CASSSYQTAYYEQYF. The CDR3 region has the DNA TGTGCCAGCAGCTCGTACCAGACAGCCTACTACGAGCAGTACTTC.

CDR3: CASSLAGTGEADTQYF. CDR3 nucleotide sequence: TGTGCCAGCAGTCTCGCCGGGACAGGGGAGGCAGATACGCAGTATTTT. The chain links TRBV28 to TRBJ2-3, with 10 bases that match TRBD1. J lost 4 bases, V lost 5 bases, and 9 bases had no gene match. The CDR3 is made up of 16 amino acids. Per the germline V gene, CDR1 is MDHEN and CDR2 is SYDVKM.

The CDR3 DNA reads TGTGCCAGCAGTGCGGCGAACACCGGGGAGCTGTTTTTT. Its protein is CASSAANTGELFF. This chain links TRBV7-2 with TRBJ2-2; D is unresolved. CDR1 and CDR2 (germline): SGHTA, FQGNSA. The CDR3 totals 13 residues. Trimming stripped 6 bases from V and 0 bases from J, with 5 bases between.

This clonotype was observed a handful of times. The chain is built from TRBV28 and TRBJ1-2; TRBD1 might be the D (5 bases). The V end was cut by 6 bases, the J end by 13 bases, with 15 bases between. Germline CDR1 reads MDHEN; CDR2 reads SYDVKM. The CDR3 runs to 11 residues. CDR3 sequence: CASRRGAHPTF. DNA of the CDR3: TGTGCCAGCAGGAGAGGGGCCCATCCCACCTTC.

V and J are TRBV4-3 and TRBJ1-2; D is possibly TRBD1 (5 bases). V was pared by 0 bases and J by 6 bases, with 20 bases between. The length of the CDR3 is 17 residues. Germline V lookup: CDR1 LGHNA, CDR2 YSLEER. CDR3 coding DNA: TGCGCCAGCAGCCAAGAACGTTCCTTCGGCAGGGTGGATGGCTACACCTTC. Its translation is CASSQERSFGRVDGYTF.

This sequence joins TRBV21-1 and TRBJ2-1; no DNA check was done on the table's D call, TRBD1. TRBV21-1 is given as a pseudogene. The CDR3 is 15 amino acids. The CDR3 nucleotides are TGTGCCAGCACCCCACGGGACGAAACCTACAATGAGCAGTTCTTC. The encoded protein is CASTPRDETYNEQFF.

The chain joins TRBV7-9 to TRBJ1-3; possible D gene TRBD1, 6 bases. Germline V gene data show CDR1 as SEHNR and CDR2 as FQNEAQ (reference sequence). The CDR3 has 14 amino acids. Trimming took 5 bases from V and 3 from J, leaving 11 bases between them. The CDR3 DNA sequence: TGTGCCAGCAGCGCGGGACAACGTGGAAACACCATATATTTT. Translating gives CASSAGQRGNTIYF.

The rearrangement links TRBV21-1 to TRBJ1-6. TRBV21-1 is labeled a pseudogene. The CDR3 has 15 amino acids. CDR3 region: CASSKGGGEQSPLHF. The CDR3 nucleotides read TGTGCCAGCAGCAAAGGTGGCGGGGAGCAATCACCCCTCCACTTT.

This clonotype has only a few counts. The V call is TRBV9, the J call TRBJ2-7, with 10 bases lining up with TRBD2. Germline loops: CDR1 SGDLS, CDR2 YYNGEE. Trimming at V came to 0 bases and at J to 2 bases, leaving 8 bases not matched to a gene. The CDR3 is 17 amino acids. CDR3 sequence: CASSVEPSGRVPYEQYF. CDR3 in DNA: TGTGCCAGCAGCGTAGAACCTAGCGGGAGAGTCCCCTACGAGCAGTACTTC.